This T cell receptor (beta chain) is drawn from a study of post-analysis software for immune sequencing data. Study background: Disease trajectories encompassed relapsing-remitting, secondary progressive and progressive-relapsing multiple sclerosis. Findings and caveats of the study: In patients, roughly 5 TRBV segments were more frequent than in controls, with TRBV5-6, TRBV5-1 and TRBV20-1 among them. By F measure, samples from a shared preparation batch strongly co-clustered. Normalized Chao1 diversity in multiple sclerosis patients fell significantly below that of controls.

Unique molecular identifiers featured in each of the TCR beta cDNA libraries. From the PCR reads, TCRdb called clonotypes with MiXCR, one entry per CDR3 protein. The sample comprises roughly 670,000 distinct CDR3 sequences, 55% to 70% of which are singletons, and roughly 10% rests with the top ten. The germline CDR1 and CDR2 sequences are MNHEY and SVGAGI. Trimming removed 0 bases at V and 7 bases at J, with 7 bases between. This CDR3 has 14 amino acids. For this clonotype: Its cognate antigen is unknown.

This receptor was taken from a girl aged 2 to 10 with multiple sclerosis. The chain carries TRBV6-5 and TRBJ1-6; D is undetermined. The sample was blood. The CDR3 DNA sequence: TGTGCCAGCAGTTACTCGGCCGGGAATTCACCCCTCCACTTT. Translating gives CASSYSAGNSPLHF.